Reported below is one T cell receptor (beta chain). This clonotype showed up just a few times. This clone's antigen is unknown. No per-base quality is available; no much larger clone lies one base away. The data belong to a study of somatic reversion in DOCK8 deficiency (dated by TCRdb to the early 2020s). General notes on the study: In the study, T cell receptor beta repertoires were compared across three groups: DOCK8-deficient patients, DOCK8-revertant patients and healthy volunteers. The study investigated how somatic reversion of pathogenic DOCK8 variants alters lymphocyte differentiation and function in DOCK8 deficiency. The DOCK8-deficient patients included in the study had already been reported in previous work.

Here is what the overall study found, with its caveats: The methods did not state, for each individual sample, whether the source material was whole blood or PBMCs.

Genomic DNA for TCR repertoire analysis was isolated either from whole blood samples or from PBMCs. Three DOCK8-revertant patients were sampled, some at multiple time points. Receptors were amplified or captured by multiplex PCR. TRB libraries were generated by one-step amplicon PCR from roughly 0.1 ug genomic DNA using EuroClonality-NGS primers. Sequencing of the TRB amplicons was carried out on Illumina MiSeq instruments using 2 x 250 bp version 2 chemistry. Concerning the study's data processing: IMGT/HighV-QUEST was used for primary TRB sequence analysis and V(D)J annotation. Once nonfunctional clones had been removed and the data downsampled for comparisons between samples, VDJtools was used to evaluate repertoire diversity and composition. TCRdb reprocessed the public reads (quality trimming at Q25 with fastp, clone calling with MiXCR) and kept in-frame beta chains. Every entry covers one CDR3 protein and lists the most common genes and DNA from its rows. Here the V and J calls rest on TCRdb's processing, not on the authors' analysis. The sample profile shows more than 1,000 distinct CDR3 sequences; approximately 26% of them were found once. Of the sample, approximately 82% is held by the ten largest clones.

This clonotype was obtained from a human donor with DOCK8 deficiency. Sequencing was done on a sample of peripheral blood. Interpreted using the paper, the cell subset or site label stands for: DOCK8-deficient patient with somatic reversion.

The bases are TGTGCCAGCAGTTACAGTACAGGGCCCCATTCACCCCTCCACTTT. The encoded protein is CASSYSTGPHSPLHF. The V and J genes are TRBV6-6 and TRBJ1-6; the D gene is possibly TRBD1, with 6 bases matching. The germline V gene (reference sequence) supplies CDR1 MNHNY and CDR2 SVGAGI. V gives up 2 bases and J gives up 8 bases, and the segment between their germline ends measures 13 bases. Measured from the cysteine to the phenylalanine, the CDR3 is 15 residues long. Solely the CDR3 DNA is kept, with 45 bases framed from the first base.